The sequence of this TCR beta chain was determined in a study of identifying expanded T cells in peripheral blood. Overall study results and limits: Differentially abundant clones: around 1.2 between replicates, 16.4 at around 14 days, around 19 at four. Variance in clone template counts between approximately 2-week samples significantly increased with total template count across all healthy donors.

Method: immunoSEQ multiplex PCR; TCRdb's copy keeps in-frame clones and lacks some. The data show approximately 63,000 clones, more than 75% seen once. Healthy donors had no documented immune events, such as infections, while sampled. Germline loops: CDR1 MGHRA, CDR2 YSYEKL. The CDR3 spans 15 residues. V trimming: 3 bases; J trimming: 7 bases; junction bases outside the gene matches: 10. Concerning this clone: Its matching antigen is unknown.

The chain couples TRBV4-1 to TRBJ2-5; the match to TRBD2 covers 8 bases. Sequenced sample: blood. This receptor was taken from a person aged 18 to 70 in good health. The CDR3 loop is CASSQRGASDGTQYF. The CDR3, as DNA: TGCGCCAGCAGCCAGCGGGGGGCCTCTGATGGGACCCAGTACTTC.